This T cell receptor (beta chain) emerged from a study of blood T cells in healthy people across ages. Primed by a sample-barcoded 5' primer and a J-beta primer mix, a second PCR proceeded for 7 to 11 cycles. All samples yielded 2.5 million or more CDR3-containing paired-end reads. TCRdb used MiXCR to reprocess the 5' RACE reads, holding one entry per CDR3 protein. The repertoire includes 1,500,000 or so distinct CDR3 sequences, approximately 59% of them detected once, and over 6.5% sits in the top ten. Findings of the study overall: The study regarded diversity estimates from one million T cells as underestimates.

About this clonotype itself: Its antigen remains unidentified.

CDR3 length: 15 amino acids. The V and J ends lost 6 bases and 2 bases, in that order; junction bases with no gene match: 8. CDR1 is SQVTM and CDR2 is ANQGSEA in the germline V gene. Sequenced sample: blood. The sequence was obtained from a man younger than 30 in good health. This sequence joins TRBV29-1 and TRBJ2-1, with 9 bases lining up with TRBD1. The CDR3 loop reads CSVDLGTGPYNEQFF. CDR3 nucleotides: TGCAGCGTAGACCTTGGGACAGGGCCCTACAATGAGCAGTTCTTC.